What follows are 30 T cell receptor beta chains derived from one specimen sequenced in a study of T cell responses to AZD1222 COVID-19 vaccine. The assay was immunoSEQ multiplex PCR, and TCRdb's table has in-frame clones only and misses some. The sample holds 160,000 or so clones; roughly nine tenths are singletons and the top ten take 1.5% to 2%. Specimen: peripheral blood, collected on day 0 of AZD1222 vaccination. Receptors were obtained from an adult in good health.

CDR3 protein: CASSVATGELFF. The CDR3 region has the DNA TGTGCCAGCAGCGTGGCGACCGGGGAGCTGTTTTTT. The gene calls are TRBV9 and TRBJ2-2, with D unresolved. The germline V gene encodes CDR1 SGDLS and CDR2 YYNGEE. The CDR3 is 12 amino acids. The germline V and J ends were trimmed by 2 bases and 5 bases, with 4 bases remaining between them.

The gene calls are TRBV11-2 and TRBJ1-3; 9 nucleotides match TRBD1. Trimming took 1 base from V and 2 from J; bases not matched to a gene: 6. The length of the CDR3 is 17 residues. Germline CDR1 reads SGHAT; CDR2 reads FQNNGV. The CDR3 loop is CASSLAGTGKTGNTIYF. CDR3 sequence (DNA): TGTGCCAGCAGCTTAGCGGGGACAGGGAAGACTGGAAACACCATATATTTT.

This sequence joins TRBV28 and TRBJ2-7; 8 bases map to TRBD1. This CDR3 region has 14 residues. V shed 7 bases, J shed 1 base, and the junction held 6 bases outside the gene matches. Germline CDR1 is MDHEN and CDR2 is SYDVKM. The CDR3, as DNA: TGTGCCAGCATGAGGACAGGGCGTTCCTACGAGCAGTACTTC. Its protein is CASMRTGRSYEQYF.

This clone was recorded once. This sequence joins TRBV10-3 and TRBJ2-5, with 8 nucleotides matching TRBD2. This CDR3 has 13 residues. V shed 7 bases and J 3 bases; nucleotides not matched to a gene: 4. Germline V lookup: CDR1 ENHRY, CDR2 SYGVKD. The CDR3 spells CAITSGLEETQYF. CDR3 nucleotides: TGTGCCATCACTAGCGGGCTCGAAGAGACCCAGTACTTC.

The rearrangement joins TRBV7-9 to TRBJ1-4; weak D call: TRBD1 (5 bases). The CDR3 is 14 amino acids. Trimming cost V 5 bases and J 3 bases, with 10 bases left between them. Germline V gives CDR1 SEHNR, CDR2 FQNEAQ (reference sequence). CDR3 residues: CASSLDSPNEKLFF. The CDR3 coding sequence is TGTGCCAGCAGCCTCGACAGTCCTAATGAAAAACTGTTTTTT.

This rearrangement joins TRBV19 to TRBJ2-5; a possible D gene is TRBD2 (5 bases). Trimming pared 8 bases from V and 0 bases from J, leaving 7 bases between. Germline CDR1 is LNHDA and CDR2 is SQIVND (reference sequence). The length of the CDR3 is 12 residues. This CDR3 reads CASEDYQETQYF. The CDR3 region has the DNA TGTGCCAGTGAGGACTACCAAGAGACCCAGTACTTC.

The genes are TRBV9 and TRBJ1-5, with 7 bases that match TRBD1. Germline CDR1 SGDLS, CDR2 YYNGEE. The CDR3 sequence is 14 residues long. V shed 4 bases, J shed 4 bases, and the junction held 5 bases outside the gene matches. CDR3 sequence reads: CASSPGTDNQPQHF. CDR3 DNA: TGTGCCAGCAGCCCAGGGACAGATAATCAGCCCCAGCATTTT. The full variable domain, rest sourced from reference TRBV9 and TRBJ1-5, is DSGVTQTPKHLITATGQRVTLRCSPRSGDLSVYWYQQSLDQGLQFLIQYYNGEERAKGNILERFSAQQFPDLHSELNLSSLELGDSALYFCASSPGTDNQPQHFGDGTRLSIL.

This rearrangement joins TRBV7-9 to TRBJ1-2; no clear D. Germline lookup yields CDR1 SEHNR and CDR2 FQNEAQ (reference sequence). V was clipped by 5 bases and J by 7 bases, with 17 bases between them. The CDR3 extends over 14 amino acids. CDR3 DNA: TGTGCCAGCAGCGCCCTGGGGAGTTCGGTTGGCTACACCTTC. This sequence encodes CASSALGSSVGYTF.

V usage is TRBV19 and J usage is TRBJ1-5; D unresolved. Trimming removed 6 bases from V and 4 bases from J, with 7 bases in between. The CDR3 spans 12 residues. Germline V gives CDR1 LNHDA, CDR2 SQIVND (reference sequence). The CDR3 region is CASSRSNQPQHF. The CDR3 region has the DNA TGTGCCAGTAGCAGGTCTAATCAGCCCCAGCATTTT.

The chain employs TRBV7-8 and TRBJ2-7, with a tentative D call TRBD1 (6 bases). The CDR3 is 13 amino acids. V lost 3 bases, J lost 3 bases, and 9 bases lay in between. Germline lookup yields CDR1 SGHVS and CDR2 FQNEAQ. The CDR3 coding sequence is TGTGCCAGCAGCTTCGCGACAGGCTACGAGCAGTACTTC. Residues: CASSFATGYEQYF.

This sequence joins TRBV6-5 and TRBJ1-2, with a weak D call TRBD1 (5 bases). Looked up from germline, CDR1 is MNHEY and CDR2 is SVGAGI. The CDR3 is 11 residues long. The V gene lost 8 bases and the J gene lost 7 bases, with 11 bases spanning the gap. CDR3 in DNA: TGTGCCAGCGCCCAGGGTTCTGGCTACACCTTC. Translating it yields CASAQGSGYTF.

The genes are TRBV7-3 and TRBJ2-1; D possibly corresponds to TRBD2 (5 bases). V gave up 5 bases and J gave up 2 bases, with 16 bases separating them. CDR3 length equals 16 residues. The V gene's germline CDR1 is SGHTA and CDR2 FQGTGA. CDR3 nucleotides: TGTGCCAGCAGCCAACCCGGAGGAGTGCCCTACAATGAGCAGTTCTTC. Its translation is CASSQPGGVPYNEQFF.

CDR3 sequence: CSVRAVSHYGYTF. The CDR3 DNA reads TGCAGCGTGCGCGCTGTCTCTCACTATGGCTACACCTTC. The J gene is TRBJ1-2, the V gene TRBV29-1, with unresolved D. CDR1 and CDR2 (germline): SQVTM, ANQGSEA. V was pared by 6 bases and J by 3 bases, with 14 bases between. The CDR3 contains 13 residues.

The chain has TRBV19 and TRBJ2-7; 7 nucleotides line up with TRBD2. Trimming took 6 bases from V and 6 from J; bases not matched to a gene: 5. The germline CDR1 and CDR2 sequences are LNHDA and SQIVND (reference sequence). The CDR3 runs to 12 residues. CDR3 bases: TGTGCCAGTAGGTCGTGGGGGGGCGAGCAGTACTTC. This sequence encodes CASRSWGGEQYF. Supplemented by reference TRBV19 and TRBJ2-7, the full variable domain reads DGGITQSPKYLFRKEGQNVTLSCEQNLNHDAMYWYRQDPGQGLRLIYYSQIVNDFQKGDIAEGYSVSREKKESFPLTVTSAQKNPTAFYLCASRSWGGEQYFGPGTRLTVT.

With regard to this clone: The sample contains more than one DNA sequence encoding this CDR3. This chain joins TRBV18 and TRBJ1-2; the D is unclear. Germline V CDR1 and CDR2: KGHSH, LQKENI. With 3 bases removed from V and 2 bases from J, the gap between germline ends came to 7 bases. This CDR3 region has 13 residues. The CDR3 nucleotides read TGTGCCAGCTCACCGGACCGGAACTATGGCTACACCTTC. It specifies CASSPDRNYGYTF.

This chain links TRBV13 with TRBJ1-5; D unclear. In germline, CDR1 is PRHDT, CDR2 FYEKMQ (reference sequence). The CDR3 totals 15 residues. Trimming cost V 0 bases and J 11 bases, with 17 bases left between them. CDR3: CASSLGADGKLAQHF. CDR3 sequence (DNA): TGTGCCAGCAGCTTAGGTGCGGACGGTAAACTGGCCCAGCATTTT.

This clone has only a few counts. V and J are TRBV7-9 and TRBJ2-1; D may be TRBD1 or TRBD2 (6 bases each). V lost 5 bases, J lost 6 bases, and 23 bases lay in between. Germline V gives CDR1 SEHNR, CDR2 FQNEAQ (reference sequence). The CDR3 length is 17 residues. In DNA form, the CDR3 reads TGTGCCAGCAGCCCCCCTTCCGGTTTAGGGGGGCCCAATGAGCAGTTCTTC. It yields the protein CASSPPSGLGGPNEQFF.

The chain carries TRBV5-4 and TRBJ1-6; 10 nucleotides match TRBD1. The CDR3 runs 16 residues. J gave up 6 bases and V 0 bases, and 3 bases lay outside the gene matches. Per germline, CDR1 SGHNT and CDR2 YYREEE (reference sequence). The CDR3 reads CASSLGQGAFNSPLHF. CDR3 sequence (DNA): TGTGCCAGCAGCTTGGGACAGGGGGCTTTTAATTCACCCCTCCACTTT.

The genes are TRBV19 and TRBJ1-1, with D perhaps TRBD1 (5 bases). V was clipped by 4 bases and J by 11 bases, with 20 bases between them. Per the germline V gene, CDR1 is LNHDA and CDR2 is SQIVND (reference sequence). The CDR3 spans 14 residues. The CDR3 region has the DNA TGTGCCAGTAGTACTCCACGGGACTTTCTTTCCGCTTTCTTT. This gives the protein CASSTPRDFLSAFF.

The J gene is TRBJ2-7, the V gene TRBV2; D remains unclear. This CDR3 is 10 amino acids long. Germline V gene sequence: CDR1 SNHLY, CDR2 FYNNEI. V was shortened by 11 bases and J by 3 bases, with 8 bases between the two germline ends. For the CDR3, the DNA is TGTGCCGGATTTTTCTACGAGCAGTACTTC. Protein sequence: CAGFFYEQYF.

The chain uses TRBV5-1 and TRBJ1-6; D possibly corresponds to TRBD1 (6 bases). Trimming removed 0 bases at V and 7 bases at J, with 14 bases between. Germline CDR1 SGHRS, CDR2 YFSETQ. This CDR3 region has 16 residues. The CDR3 DNA sequence: TGCGCCAGCAGCTTGGAGGTTCCGGGGGCGAATTCACCCCTCCACTTT. Amino acids: CASSLEVPGANSPLHF.

The chain couples TRBV28 to TRBJ2-4, with D possibly being TRBD1 (6 bases). With 3 bases removed from V and 0 bases from J, the gap between germline ends came to 15 bases. This CDR3 is built from 17 residues. Germline CDR1 is MDHEN and CDR2 is SYDVKM. CDR3 in DNA: TGTGCCAGCAGTTTGGAATTAGGGGGTACAGCCAAAAACATTCAGTACTTC. Amino acid sequence: CASSLELGGTAKNIQYF.

This sequence joins TRBV28 and TRBJ1-5, with D unclear. The CDR3 has 22 amino acids. Trimming took off 3 bases at V and 4 bases at J, with 34 bases between the two ends. Germline loops: CDR1 MDHEN, CDR2 SYDVKM. Here the CDR3 DNA reads TGTGCCAGCAGTTTTTCTATTTCCGTTGGGCCGAGTGGGGATGTTCGGAATCAGCCCCAGCATTTT. It translates to CASSFSISVGPSGDVRNQPQHF.

V and J are TRBV28 and TRBJ2-4, with TRBD2 matching 11 bases. The germline V gene has CDR1 MDHEN and CDR2 SYDVKM. This CDR3 has 14 residues. V trimming: 5 bases; J trimming: 7 bases; junction bases outside the gene matches: 4. CDR3 residues: CASSDTSGSNIQYF. For the CDR3, the DNA is TGTGCCAGCAGTGATACTAGCGGGAGTAACATTCAGTACTTC.

V usage is TRBV7-2 and J usage is TRBJ2-1; perhaps TRBD1 as D (5 bases). Germline V gives CDR1 SGHTA, CDR2 FQGNSA. Trimming stripped 1 base from V and 7 bases from J, with 11 bases between. The CDR3 totals 14 residues. The CDR3 here is CASSLVLGPNEQFF. For the CDR3, the DNA is TGTGCCAGCAGCTTAGTTCTGGGGCCTAATGAGCAGTTCTTC.

V and J are TRBV7-9 and TRBJ2-5, with 9 bases lining up with TRBD1. With V trimmed by 5 bases and J by 3 bases, 10 bases remained unmatched. The CDR3 covers 16 residues. The germline gives CDR1 SEHNR, CDR2 FQNEAQ (reference sequence). The CDR3 coding sequence is TGTGCCAGCAGCCCCAACAGGGGGCGCGTAGAAGAGACCCAGTACTTC. Residues: CASSPNRGRVEETQYF.

The chain joins TRBV18 to TRBJ1-5; D is unresolved. This CDR3 is 15 amino acids long. Germline loops: CDR1 KGHSH, CDR2 LQKENI. V was cut by 4 bases and J by 1 base, with 11 bases left in between. DNA for the CDR3: TGTGCCAGCTCACTTGAAGGCCGGAGCAATCAGCCCCAGCATTTT. This codes for CASSLEGRSNQPQHF.

In DNA, the CDR3 is TGCAGCGCAATGACAGGGGTCGAGCAGTACTTC. Encoded protein: CSAMTGVEQYF. V is TRBV29-1 and J is TRBJ2-7; TRBD1 aligns across 8 bases. CDR1 SQVTM and CDR2 ANQGSEA come from the germline V gene. Germline trimming cut 7 bases from V and 6 bases from J; bases unmatched to any gene: 5. This CDR3 has 11 residues.

The DNA for the CDR3 is TGTGCCAGCAGTTACTCGGGACAGGGTTCTTCACCCCTCCACTTT. Translation gives CASSYSGQGSSPLHF. The chain joins TRBV6-2 or TRBV6-3 to TRBJ1-6, with 9 bases fitting TRBD1. The CDR3 spans 15 residues. Trimming removed 0 bases from V and 9 bases from J; junction bases left unmatched: 3. The germline V gene encodes CDR1 MNHEY and CDR2 SVGEGT.

The chain combines TRBV2 with TRBJ2-1; 7 positions agree with TRBD1. The junction had 9 bases not matched to a gene; V was cut back by 10 bases and J by 0 bases. The CDR3 contains 15 residues. Germline CDR1 reads SNHLY; CDR2 reads FYNNEI. The CDR3 DNA is TGTGCCACCATGGGACAGTCGAGCTCCTACAATGAGCAGTTCTTC. It codes for CATMGQSSSYNEQFF.